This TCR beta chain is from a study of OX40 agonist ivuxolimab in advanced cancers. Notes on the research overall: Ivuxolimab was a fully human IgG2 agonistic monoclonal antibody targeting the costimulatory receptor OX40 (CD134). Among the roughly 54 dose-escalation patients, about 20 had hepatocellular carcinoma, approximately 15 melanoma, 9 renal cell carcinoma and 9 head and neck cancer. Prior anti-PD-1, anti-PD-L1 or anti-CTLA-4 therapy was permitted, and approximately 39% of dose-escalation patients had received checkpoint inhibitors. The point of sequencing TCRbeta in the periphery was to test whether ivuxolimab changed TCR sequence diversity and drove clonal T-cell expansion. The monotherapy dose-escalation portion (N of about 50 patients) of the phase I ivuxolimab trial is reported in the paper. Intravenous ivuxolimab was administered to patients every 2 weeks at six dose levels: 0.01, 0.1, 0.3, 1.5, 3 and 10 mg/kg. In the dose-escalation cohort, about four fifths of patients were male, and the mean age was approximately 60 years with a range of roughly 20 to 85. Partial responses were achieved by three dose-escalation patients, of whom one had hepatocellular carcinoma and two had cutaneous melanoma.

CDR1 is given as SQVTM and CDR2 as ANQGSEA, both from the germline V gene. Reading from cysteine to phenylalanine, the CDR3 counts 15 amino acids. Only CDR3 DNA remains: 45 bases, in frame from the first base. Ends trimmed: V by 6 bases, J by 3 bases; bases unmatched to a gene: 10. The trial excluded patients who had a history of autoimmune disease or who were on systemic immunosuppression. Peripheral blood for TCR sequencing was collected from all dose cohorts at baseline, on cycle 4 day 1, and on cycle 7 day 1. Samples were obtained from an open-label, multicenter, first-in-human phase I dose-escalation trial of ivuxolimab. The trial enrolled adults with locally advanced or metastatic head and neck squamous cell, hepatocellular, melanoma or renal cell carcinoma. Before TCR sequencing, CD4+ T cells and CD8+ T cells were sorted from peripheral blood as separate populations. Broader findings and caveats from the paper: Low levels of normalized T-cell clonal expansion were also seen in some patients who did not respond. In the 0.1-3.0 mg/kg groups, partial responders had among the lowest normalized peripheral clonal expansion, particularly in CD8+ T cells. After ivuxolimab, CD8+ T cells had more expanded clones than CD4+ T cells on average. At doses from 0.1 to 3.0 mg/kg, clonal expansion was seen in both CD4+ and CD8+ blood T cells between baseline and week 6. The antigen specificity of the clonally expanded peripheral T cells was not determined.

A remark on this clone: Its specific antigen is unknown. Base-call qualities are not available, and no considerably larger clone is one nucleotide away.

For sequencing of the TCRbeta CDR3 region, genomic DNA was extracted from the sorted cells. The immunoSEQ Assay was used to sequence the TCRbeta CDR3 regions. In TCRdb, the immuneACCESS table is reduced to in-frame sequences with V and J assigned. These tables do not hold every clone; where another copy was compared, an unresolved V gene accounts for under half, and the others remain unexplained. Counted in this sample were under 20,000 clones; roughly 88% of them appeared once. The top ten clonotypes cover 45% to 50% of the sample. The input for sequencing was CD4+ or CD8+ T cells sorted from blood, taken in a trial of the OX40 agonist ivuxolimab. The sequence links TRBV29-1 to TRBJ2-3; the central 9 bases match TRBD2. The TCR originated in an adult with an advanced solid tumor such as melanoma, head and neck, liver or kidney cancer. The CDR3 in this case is CSVQIAGEGTDTQYF. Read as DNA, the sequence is TGCAGCGTCCAAATAGCGGGAGAGGGGACAGATACGCAGTATTTT.